A single sample is the source of the 5 T cell receptor beta chains below, sequenced in a study of T-cell reconstitution after alpha-beta-depleted transplantation in children. Researchers prepared the TCRbeta library using unique molecular identifiers, the study reports. One entry per CDR3 protein, called by TCRdb with MiXCR from the PCR reads. The repertoire holds 700,000 or so distinct CDR3 sequences, around 14% seen once, with around 0.76% in the top ten. Sequencing was performed on PBMCs, taken before TCRalphabeta/CD19-depleted stem cell transplant. These receptors originate from a girl aged 2 to 10 with congenital amegakaryocytic thrombocytopenia, due to receive a stem cell transplant.

This clonotype has more than one count but fewer than ten. The V and J genes are TRBV19 and TRBJ2-5, with TRBD1 matching over 7 bases. Germline assignment: CDR1 LNHDA and CDR2 SQIVND (reference sequence). The J segment lost 3 bases and the V segment lost 3 bases, leaving 10 bases of the junction unmatched. CDR3 length: 16 residues. The chain's CDR3 is CASSMGPATGKETQYF. CDR3 nucleotide sequence: TGTGCCAGTAGTATGGGACCCGCGACAGGGAAAGAGACCCAGTACTTC.

This clonotype was seen only a few times. The rearrangement joins TRBV5-1 to TRBJ1-1; D is unclear. The CDR3 contains 13 residues. Germline assignment: CDR1 SGHRS and CDR2 YFSETQ. V dropped 0 bases and J dropped 7 bases, with 10 bases sitting between them. Here the CDR3 DNA reads TGCGCCAGCAGCTTGGTTGGAACAGATGAAGCTTTCTTT. Translation gives CASSLVGTDEAFF.

At least ten counts were recorded for this clonotype. The chain combines TRBV20-1 with TRBJ2-4; perhaps TRBD2 as D (5 bases). The V and J ends lost 8 bases and 0 bases respectively, with 14 bases between them. Germline V gene sequence: CDR1 DFQATT, CDR2 SNEGSKA (reference sequence). There are 14 residues in the CDR3. CDR3 sequence: CSFKDFLAKNIQYF. CDR3 sequence (DNA): TGCAGTTTTAAGGACTTTTTAGCCAAAAACATTCAGTACTTC.

This clonotype was seen ten or more times. The V gene is TRBV20-1, the J gene TRBJ2-7, with 13 bases identical to TRBD2. V was clipped by 8 bases and J by 4 bases; unmatched bases: 8. Germline CDR1 DFQATT, CDR2 SNEGSKA (reference sequence). The CDR3 totals 14 residues. The CDR3 sequence: CSSGSGLAGYEQYF. CDR3 in DNA: TGCAGTTCAGGATCGGGACTAGCGGGGTACGAGCAGTACTTC.

In this sample, this clonotype turned up many times. This chain uses TRBV24-1 with TRBJ2-3, with TRBD2 matching over 8 bases. Germline CDR1 is KGHDR and CDR2 is SFDVKD. The V gene end was trimmed by 5 bases and the J gene end by 4 bases; junction bases not matched to a gene: 4. The CDR3 runs to 14 residues. The CDR3 nucleotides read TGTGCCACCAGTGCCAGCGGGAGTGCAGATACGCAGTATTTT. Translation: CATSASGSADTQYF.